The source of this TCR beta chain is a study of shared clonotypes between healthy human individuals. Study donors comprised healthy, HIV-negative adults devoid of recent acute infection or vaccination. Points from the study as a whole: Non-shared clonotypes were found to have lower generation probabilities than the clonotypes that were shared by all four of the sorted-subset donors. Measured sharing among donors was expected to vary with sequencing depth.

Deep-level assay runs were performed. Profiling relied on immunoSEQ multiplex PCR, and the TCRdb table lists in-frame clones only, not all of them. The sample has about 2.4 million clones, approximately 94% seen once. The V gene lost 2 bases and the J gene lost 0 bases, with 20 bases spanning the gap. The CDR3 extends over 20 amino acids. CDR1 is LGHNA and CDR2 is YSLEER in the germline V gene. Comments on this clone: Its target is not known.

The chain is built from TRBV4-3 and TRBJ2-6; D call uncertain. The source material was naive CD4+ T cells from PBMCs. Subset here: CD45RA+ positively selected. The origin of this receptor is a man younger than 30 in good health. Some clones in this sample may be carry-over from other donors' samples. The CDR3 sequence: CASSQRIRQTLSSGANVLTF. The CDR3 DNA follows: TGCGCCAGCAGCCAACGGATCCGGCAGACTCTAAGCTCTGGGGCCAACGTCCTGACTTTC.